This T cell receptor beta chain was recorded in a study of molecular identifiers for immune sequencing clone quantification. Both previously described methods and listed TCR primers were employed to make bulk TCR libraries. TCRdb used MiXCR to reprocess the PCR reads, holding one entry per CDR3 protein. The table shows more than 450,000 distinct CDR3 sequences, with around 25% occurring only once. Naive CD8 libraries were made from about 20,000 to 1,000,000 sorted cells, and they used 10%, 30% or 50% RNA. Sorted naive CD8 T cells were those defined as CD8+CD4-CCR7+CD45RA+. The CDR3 covers 12 residues. CDR1 SGHRS and CDR2 YFSETQ come from the germline V gene. V was clipped by 1 base and J by 10 bases, with 10 bases between them.

The V gene is TRBV5-1, the J gene TRBJ2-3; D gene unclear. Sequencing was performed on naive CD8+ T cells from blood, with Jurkat cell RNA spiked in. Subset meaning: FACS-sorted CD8+CD4-CCR7+CD45RA+ naive T cells. The receptor comes from a human donor in good health. Some libraries in this study had Jurkat cell RNA spiked in. In DNA, the CDR3 is TGCGCCAGCAGCTTGTGGCCGCTGGCGCAGTATTTT. Its protein product is CASSLWPLAQYF.